This T cell receptor beta chain came from a study of T cells in Graves' hyperthyroidism and ophthalmopathy (dated by TCRdb to the late 2010s). Study-wide context: Peripheral blood samples were taken at the time of initial diagnosis, prior to any treatment. The study also compared thyroid tissue and blood T-cell repertoires from a handful of Graves' hyperthyroidism patients. Whether ophthalmopathy could be predicted prospectively was tested in an independent validation cohort made up of under 20 hyperthyroidism patients plus 17 patients who later progressed to ophthalmopathy. The 95 to 100 discovery patients were divided at random into training and test sets in a 7:3 ratio. The paper describes TCR Vbeta CDR3 sequencing of 140 or so peripheral blood samples, made up of 40 to 45 ophthalmopathy patients, roughly 75 hyperthyroidism patients and 17 progressor patients. Once sampling was done, hyperthyroidism patients were given methimazole at a starting dose of 30 mg daily, whereas ophthalmopathy patients were given high-dose intravenous methylprednisolone. To identify TCR V-J signatures that set the groups apart, the researchers used a discovery cohort of about a hundred patients, made up of under 50 with Graves' ophthalmopathy and about 55 with stable Graves' hyperthyroidism.

Moderately to severely active disease, a Clinical Activity Score of at least 3, a NOSPECS grade of at least 4, and a duration under 3 months were present in ophthalmopathy patients. Patients with uncontrolled infections, other autoimmune diseases, pregnancy or lactation were excluded. Diagnoses relied on clinical symptoms, serum thyroxine and TRAb, thyroid ultrasound and orbital computed tomography. Ficoll-Paque density gradient centrifugation was used to isolate PBMCs from about 10 ml of fresh peripheral blood. Total RNA was extracted with Trizol reagent, and quality was checked on an Agilent 2100 Bioanalyzer. The CDR3 runs 13 residues from the cysteine to the phenylalanine. Only the CDR3 portion is preserved as DNA: 39 bases, with reading frame beginning at the first base. The junction shows trimming of 7 bases on V and 5 bases on J, and the gene matches do not reach 10 bases of it. The germline V gene supplies CDR1 SQVTM and CDR2 ANQGSEA.

A few counts support this clonotype. What this receptor recognizes is not known. The input lacks base qualities; no much larger clone sits a single base away. On the study overall, not on this receptor specifically: In validation, the model predicted progression to ophthalmopathy a median of around six months before onset, with roughly 71% sensitivity and 72.22% specificity. No statistical method was used to set the sample size in advance, and investigators knew the group allocation. Most expanded thyroid clonotypes (frequency above 0.001) were also detected in blood, suggesting blood repertoires may reflect thyroid immune responses. A 13 V-J signature model separated ophthalmopathy from stable hyperthyroidism, with about 90% sensitivity and approximately 81% specificity in cross-validation and 80%/75% in testing.

The TCR beta CDR3 regions were amplified from the RNA transcripts. The first round of RT-PCR for the TCR CDR3 was performed with the HTBI primer set and the Qiagen OneStep RT-PCR kit. A second multiplex PCR round built the libraries, followed by size selection and purification. The libraries were sequenced on an Illumina HiSeq2000 using paired-end 100 bp reads. The study's processing was this. Raw data were processed with SOAPnuke, discarding reads with adapters, uncalled bases, mean Phred below 15, or no exact constant-primer or identifier match. COPE v1.2.5 was used to merge the high-quality paired reads, and each unique nucleotide sequence was defined as a clonotype. MiTCR v1.1 was used to align clonotypes to the IMGT TRBV, TRBD and TRBJ reference segments. The analysis was restricted to V-J combinations with a frequency above 0.0001, which together covered 99% to 99.2% of the repertoires. The TCS score was defined as the ratio of F50 (clonal expansion) to E x V (chaos), calculated using BLOSUM62-based TCRdist between CDR3 peptides within each V-J. Welch's t-statistics and random forest reduced around 510 V-J features to 10 to 15, which were used in a naive Bayes classifier (R e1071). The raw public reads went through TCRdb reprocessing: fastp at Q25, MiXCR clone calling, in-frame beta chains kept. Rows merge per CDR3 protein into single entries with the most common DNA and genes. TCRdb, rather than the study authors, made the V and J calls. This sample has about 250,000 distinct CDR3 sequences in its table, and about 20% of those were observed once. Approximately 60% of the sample comes from the top ten.

This TCR was recovered from a man aged 25 to 40 with Graves' ophthalmopathy. The chain is made from TRBV29-1 and TRBJ2-7; TRBD1 agrees with 8 junctional bases. Material for sequencing was blood. The nucleotides read TGCAGCGCTACGACAGGGGTTTTCAACGAGCAGTACTTC. This translates into CSATTGVFNEQYF.